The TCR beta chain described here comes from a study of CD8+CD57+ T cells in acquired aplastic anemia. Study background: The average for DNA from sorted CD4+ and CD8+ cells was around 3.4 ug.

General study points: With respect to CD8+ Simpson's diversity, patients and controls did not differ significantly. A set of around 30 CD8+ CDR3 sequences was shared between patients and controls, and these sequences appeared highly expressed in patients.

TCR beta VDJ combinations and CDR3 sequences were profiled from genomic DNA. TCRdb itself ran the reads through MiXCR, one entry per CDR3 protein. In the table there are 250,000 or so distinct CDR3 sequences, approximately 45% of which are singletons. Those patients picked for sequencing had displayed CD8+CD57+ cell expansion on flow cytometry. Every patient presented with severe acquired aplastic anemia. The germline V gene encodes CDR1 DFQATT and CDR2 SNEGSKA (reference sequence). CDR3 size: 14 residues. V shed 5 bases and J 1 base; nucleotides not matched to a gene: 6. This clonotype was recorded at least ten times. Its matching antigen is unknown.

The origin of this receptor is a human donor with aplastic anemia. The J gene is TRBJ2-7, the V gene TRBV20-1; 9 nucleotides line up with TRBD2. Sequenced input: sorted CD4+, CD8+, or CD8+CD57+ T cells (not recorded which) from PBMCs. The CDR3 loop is CSAVVSGGSYEQYF. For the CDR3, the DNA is TGCAGTGCTGTGGTTAGCGGGGGTTCCTACGAGCAGTACTTC.